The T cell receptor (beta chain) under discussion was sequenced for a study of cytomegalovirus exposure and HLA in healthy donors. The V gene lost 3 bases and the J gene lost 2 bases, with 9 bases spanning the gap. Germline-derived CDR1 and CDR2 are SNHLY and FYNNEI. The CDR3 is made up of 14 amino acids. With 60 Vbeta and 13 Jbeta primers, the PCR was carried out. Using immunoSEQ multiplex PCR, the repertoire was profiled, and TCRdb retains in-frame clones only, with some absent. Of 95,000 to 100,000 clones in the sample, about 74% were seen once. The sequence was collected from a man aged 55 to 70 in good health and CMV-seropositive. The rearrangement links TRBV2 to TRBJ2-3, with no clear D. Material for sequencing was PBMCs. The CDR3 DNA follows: TGTGCCAGCAGTGATAGTTATACCACAGATACGCAGTATTTT. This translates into CASSDSYTTDTQYF.